The sequence of this TCR beta chain was determined in a study of blood T cell repertoires in COVID-19. Study background: The cDNA or gDNA used as material had been derived from T cells, B-cell-depleted T cells, or PBMCs.

Germline values: CDR1 SEHNR, CDR2 FQNEAQ (reference sequence). The ends were cut back, 0 bases at V and 11 bases at J, with 19 bases in the middle. The CDR3 covers 15 residues. Participants reported their clinical history, and cohort assignment relied on those reports. Original processing methods: The assay estimated nucleated cells by amplifying reference gene primers. Clones were read by immunoSEQ multiplex PCR, and TCRdb kept only the in-frame ones, dropping some. V and J calls and clone size follow that table, whereas D and trimming were derived from the DNA. The sample records 300,000 to 400,000 clones, about 85% being singletons.

The chain employs TRBV7-9 and TRBJ1-1; D possibly corresponds to TRBD1 (6 bases). Sequenced sample: PBMCs or T cells enriched from blood (not recorded which). This clonotype was sampled from a woman in her 30s who had been exposed to COVID-19. The CDR3 sequence is CASSLAGGARPWAFF. Written as DNA, the CDR3 is TGTGCCAGCAGCTTAGCAGGGGGGGCAAGGCCTTGGGCTTTCTTT.